These 15 T cell receptor beta chains originate from one sample sequenced in a study of T cell repertoires and Cas9 in healthy adults. Generated by immunoSEQ multiplex PCR, the TCRdb table keeps only in-frame clones and is missing some. Among more than 500 clones listed, roughly 90% were seen once. Source material: SpCas9-reactive CD4+ effector T cells (CD137+, CD154-, CD25-, CD127+) from PBMCs; culture status not recorded. All receptors derive from a human donor in good health.

This chain joins TRBV12-5 and TRBJ1-2; D unresolved. The CDR3 is 16 amino acids. The V end lost 2 bases, the J end lost 1 base, and 14 bases lay between the germline ends. Germline V gene sequence: CDR1 LGHNT, CDR2 FRNRAP. CDR3 sequence (DNA): TGTGCTAGTGGTTTGCCCTCCCTACATGGTAACTATGGCTACACCTTC. Translation gives CASGLPSLHGNYGYTF.

This chain uses TRBV28 with TRBJ1-1; a possible D gene is TRBD1 (6 bases). The germline V gene has CDR1 MDHEN and CDR2 SYDVKM. V was pared by 1 base and J by 6 bases, with 18 bases between. The CDR3 sequence is 16 residues long. The CDR3: CASSLSGQSVHAEAFF. The DNA of the CDR3 is TGTGCCAGCAGTTTATCCGGACAGTCGGTACACGCTGAAGCTTTCTTT.

The chain recombines TRBV5-6 with TRBJ2-3; D remains ambiguous. Germline V gene sequence: CDR1 SGHDT, CDR2 YYEEEE. The CDR3 runs to 12 residues. Trimming stripped 0 bases from V and 7 bases from J, with 6 bases between. CDR3 amino acids: CASSLARYTQYF. The CDR3, as DNA: TGTGCCAGCAGCTTGGCACGGTATACGCAGTATTTT.

The J gene is TRBJ2-5, the V gene TRBV5-1, with D hard to call. The CDR3 contains 15 residues. The V end was cut by 3 bases, the J end by 1 base, with 13 bases between. The germline V gene encodes CDR1 SGHRS and CDR2 YFSETQ. DNA of the CDR3: TGCGCCAGCAGCTCTGGGGTGGTCCTCCAAGAGACCCAGTACTTC. Encoded protein: CASSSGVVLQETQYF.

The chain links TRBV4-2 to TRBJ1-2; D gene unclear. The CDR3 sequence is 12 residues long. CDR1 and CDR2 from the germline V gene are LGHNA and YNFKEQ. Trimming shortened V by 0 bases and J by 5 bases, and 4 bases separated the two germline ends. In nucleotides, the CDR3 is TGTGCCAGCAGCCAAGATGCGTATGGCTACACCTTC. This codes for CASSQDAYGYTF.

CDR3 sequence: CASRPGGGNTIYF. The CDR3 DNA reads as TGTGCCTCGAGACCCGGCGGAGGAAACACCATATATTTT. The J gene is TRBJ1-3, the V gene TRBV27; D ambiguous. This CDR3 region has 13 residues. Trimming cost V 11 bases and J 4 bases, with 15 bases left between them. Germline V gives CDR1 MNHEY, CDR2 SMNVEV (reference sequence).

The gene calls are TRBV7-3 and TRBJ2-3; weak D call: TRBD1 (6 bases). CDR1 and CDR2 from the germline V gene are SGHTA and FQGTGA. Trimming removed 5 bases from V and 5 bases from J, with 11 bases in between. This CDR3 comprises 13 residues. The CDR3 loop reads CASSKTGLDTQYF. The CDR3 nucleotides are TGTGCCAGCAGCAAAACAGGGCTAGATACGCAGTATTTT.

CDR3 region: CASSSQQGQPQHF. For the CDR3, the DNA is TGCGCCAGCAGCAGTCAACAGGGTCAGCCCCAGCATTTT. The genes are TRBV5-1 and TRBJ1-5; TRBD1 might be the D (6 bases). CDR1 and CDR2 (germline): SGHRS, YFSETQ. The CDR3 is made up of 13 amino acids. Deletions cut 4 bases from V and 6 bases from J, with 11 bases between.

This chain links TRBV5-1 with TRBJ2-3, with TRBD2 matching 13 bases. This CDR3 comprises 16 residues. CDR1 is SGHRS, CDR2 YFSETQ, per germline. Losses at the gene ends were 3 bases for V and 1 base for J; bases not matched to a gene: 2. The CDR3 coding sequence is TGCGCCAGCAGCTCCGGGACTAGCGGGGGCACAGATACGCAGTATTTT. Amino acids: CASSSGTSGGTDTQYF.

The rearrangement joins TRBV6-1 to TRBJ1-2; no definite D call. V lost 3 bases and J 5 bases, leaving 16 bases between the germline ends. The CDR3 spans 15 residues. The V gene's germline CDR1 is MNHNS and CDR2 SASEGT. The DNA of the CDR3 is TGTGCCAGCAGTGAGCTCAGGACGGGAAGTTATGGCTACACCTTC. This gives the protein CASSELRTGSYGYTF.

The rearrangement links TRBV6-1 to TRBJ2-2; perhaps TRBD1 as D (6 bases). Trimming stripped 4 bases from V and 5 bases from J, with 11 bases between. From germline, CDR1 is MNHNS and CDR2 SASEGT. This CDR3 region has 14 residues. CDR3 sequence: CASSVGARTGELFF. CDR3 in DNA: TGTGCCAGCAGTGTGGGGGCGCGGACCGGGGAGCTGTTTTTT.

The chain uses TRBV2 and TRBJ1-1; no reliable D call. Trimming removed 8 bases at V and 1 base at J, with 14 bases between. The CDR3 is made up of 14 amino acids. Germline lookup yields CDR1 SNHLY and CDR2 FYNNEI. The CDR3 DNA reads as TGTGCCAGCGGGTATCGCACCTCGAACACTGAAGCTTTCTTT. It codes for CASGYRTSNTEAFF.

The chain is built from TRBV29-1 and TRBJ2-5, with TRBD2 matching over 10 bases. The CDR3 totals 14 residues. Germline V gives CDR1 SQVTM, CDR2 ANQGSEA. J lost 0 bases, V lost 8 bases, and 6 bases had no gene match. The CDR3 DNA sequence: TGCAGCATAAAGCGGGGGGGACACCAAGAGACCCAGTACTTC. It codes for CSIKRGGHQETQYF.

The chain joins TRBV20-1 to TRBJ2-1; D unclear. Germline assignment: CDR1 DFQATT and CDR2 SNEGSKA (reference sequence). This CDR3 contains 11 residues. Trimming took off 3 bases at V and 9 bases at J, with 9 bases between the two ends. The CDR3 DNA reads as TGCAGTGCTAGTACGCGAGGTGAGCAGTTCTTC. Encoded protein: CSASTRGEQFF.

The genes are TRBV21-1 and TRBJ2-6. TRBV21-1 is a recognized pseudogene. This CDR3 is 18 amino acids long. For the CDR3, the DNA is TGTGCCAGCAGACGTGTCATGCTACAACAAAGTCGGGCCAACGTCCTGACTTTC. Protein sequence: CASRRVMLQQSRANVLTF.